This T cell receptor (beta chain) was documented in a study of blood T cell repertoires in COVID-19 (dated by TCRdb to the early 2020s). Describing the broader study: Samples from collaborators originated in the United States, Italy and Spain and spanned both the acute and convalescent phases of COVID-19. HLA class I and class II types, where available, came from metadata supplied by the sample provider rather than from assay-based typing. Nearly every sample came with metadata listing a de-identified subject ID, COVID-19 status, age in years and sex. The material from the prospective study consisted of cDNA or gDNA derived from T cells, B-cell-depleted T cells, or PBMCs. The samples were drawn from two sources: the first 160 participants of the ongoing ImmuneRACE study, and 1,254 subjects contributed by 6 global collaborators. Deeply sampled blood TCRbeta repertoires from subjects exposed to, actively infected with, or recovered from COVID-19 were included in the dataset. A freely available public database, intended as a resource for researchers studying the immune response to SARS-CoV-2, is where the repertoires were released. The paper's findings and limits, for the study overall: Clinical and demographic metadata were provided uncurated, with the amount varying by source and participant.

Comment on this clone: No antigen is known for it. Base-call qualities are not available, and no considerably larger clone is one nucleotide away.

From the cysteine up to the phenylalanine, the CDR3 has a length of 14 residues. CDR3 DNA is the only sequence kept; it has 42 bases, read in frame from the first base. For this chain, trimming is 3 bases at the V end and 8 bases at the J end, and the number of junction bases without a gene match is 5. CDR1 and CDR2 are read off the germline V gene as SNHLY and FYNNEI. The immunoSEQ Assay, a bias-controlled multiplex PCR, was used to amplify TCRbeta CDR3 regions from genomic DNA. The study's own analysis went as follows. The number of nucleated cells in each sample was estimated by amplification of reference gene primers within the assay. To quantify the absolute abundance of each unique TCRbeta CDR3 rearrangement, sequence reads were collapsed and filtered. For each sample, productive Simpson clonality was calculated as the square root of Simpson's diversity index across productive rearrangements. TCRdb carries this immuneACCESS record with in-frame sequences only. Its versions omit some clonotypes, under half of them owing to an unresolved V gene in the studies checked, with the rest unexplained. D and trimming were read from the DNA, whereas the V and J calls and clone size are those reported in that table. The sample yields fewer than 120,000 clones; 60% to 80% were counted once. 16% of the sample is in the top ten clones.

Whole blood was collected in K2EDTA tubes by collaborating institutions according to the institutions' own protocols. For TCRbeta analysis, collaborators shipped samples as frozen whole blood, isolated PBMCs, or DNA extracted from either of those sample types. The clonotype comes from a woman older than 75 with active or convalescent COVID-19. Input material: peripheral blood. The chain couples TRBV2 to TRBJ2-1, with TRBD2 matching 9 junction bases. The bases read TGTGCCAGCAGTGACAGCGGGAGGAGGCATGAGCAGTTCTTC. Translated, it reads CASSDSGRRHEQFF.